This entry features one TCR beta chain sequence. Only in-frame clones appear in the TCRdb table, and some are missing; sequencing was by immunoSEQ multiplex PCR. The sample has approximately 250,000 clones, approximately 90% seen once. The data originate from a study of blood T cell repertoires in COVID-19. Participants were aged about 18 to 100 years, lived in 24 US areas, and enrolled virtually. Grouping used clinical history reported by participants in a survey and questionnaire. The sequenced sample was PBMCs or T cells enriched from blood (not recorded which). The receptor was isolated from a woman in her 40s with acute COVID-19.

The CDR3 DNA reads TGTGCCAGCAGTGCTAGCGGGAGGAACCGGGAGCAGTACTTC. Translating it yields CASSASGRNREQYF. V usage is TRBV27 and J usage is TRBJ2-7; 11 nucleotides agree with TRBD2. The CDR3 contains 14 residues. V was clipped by 5 bases and J by 7 bases; unmatched bases: 7. In germline, CDR1 is MNHEY, CDR2 SMNVEV (reference sequence).